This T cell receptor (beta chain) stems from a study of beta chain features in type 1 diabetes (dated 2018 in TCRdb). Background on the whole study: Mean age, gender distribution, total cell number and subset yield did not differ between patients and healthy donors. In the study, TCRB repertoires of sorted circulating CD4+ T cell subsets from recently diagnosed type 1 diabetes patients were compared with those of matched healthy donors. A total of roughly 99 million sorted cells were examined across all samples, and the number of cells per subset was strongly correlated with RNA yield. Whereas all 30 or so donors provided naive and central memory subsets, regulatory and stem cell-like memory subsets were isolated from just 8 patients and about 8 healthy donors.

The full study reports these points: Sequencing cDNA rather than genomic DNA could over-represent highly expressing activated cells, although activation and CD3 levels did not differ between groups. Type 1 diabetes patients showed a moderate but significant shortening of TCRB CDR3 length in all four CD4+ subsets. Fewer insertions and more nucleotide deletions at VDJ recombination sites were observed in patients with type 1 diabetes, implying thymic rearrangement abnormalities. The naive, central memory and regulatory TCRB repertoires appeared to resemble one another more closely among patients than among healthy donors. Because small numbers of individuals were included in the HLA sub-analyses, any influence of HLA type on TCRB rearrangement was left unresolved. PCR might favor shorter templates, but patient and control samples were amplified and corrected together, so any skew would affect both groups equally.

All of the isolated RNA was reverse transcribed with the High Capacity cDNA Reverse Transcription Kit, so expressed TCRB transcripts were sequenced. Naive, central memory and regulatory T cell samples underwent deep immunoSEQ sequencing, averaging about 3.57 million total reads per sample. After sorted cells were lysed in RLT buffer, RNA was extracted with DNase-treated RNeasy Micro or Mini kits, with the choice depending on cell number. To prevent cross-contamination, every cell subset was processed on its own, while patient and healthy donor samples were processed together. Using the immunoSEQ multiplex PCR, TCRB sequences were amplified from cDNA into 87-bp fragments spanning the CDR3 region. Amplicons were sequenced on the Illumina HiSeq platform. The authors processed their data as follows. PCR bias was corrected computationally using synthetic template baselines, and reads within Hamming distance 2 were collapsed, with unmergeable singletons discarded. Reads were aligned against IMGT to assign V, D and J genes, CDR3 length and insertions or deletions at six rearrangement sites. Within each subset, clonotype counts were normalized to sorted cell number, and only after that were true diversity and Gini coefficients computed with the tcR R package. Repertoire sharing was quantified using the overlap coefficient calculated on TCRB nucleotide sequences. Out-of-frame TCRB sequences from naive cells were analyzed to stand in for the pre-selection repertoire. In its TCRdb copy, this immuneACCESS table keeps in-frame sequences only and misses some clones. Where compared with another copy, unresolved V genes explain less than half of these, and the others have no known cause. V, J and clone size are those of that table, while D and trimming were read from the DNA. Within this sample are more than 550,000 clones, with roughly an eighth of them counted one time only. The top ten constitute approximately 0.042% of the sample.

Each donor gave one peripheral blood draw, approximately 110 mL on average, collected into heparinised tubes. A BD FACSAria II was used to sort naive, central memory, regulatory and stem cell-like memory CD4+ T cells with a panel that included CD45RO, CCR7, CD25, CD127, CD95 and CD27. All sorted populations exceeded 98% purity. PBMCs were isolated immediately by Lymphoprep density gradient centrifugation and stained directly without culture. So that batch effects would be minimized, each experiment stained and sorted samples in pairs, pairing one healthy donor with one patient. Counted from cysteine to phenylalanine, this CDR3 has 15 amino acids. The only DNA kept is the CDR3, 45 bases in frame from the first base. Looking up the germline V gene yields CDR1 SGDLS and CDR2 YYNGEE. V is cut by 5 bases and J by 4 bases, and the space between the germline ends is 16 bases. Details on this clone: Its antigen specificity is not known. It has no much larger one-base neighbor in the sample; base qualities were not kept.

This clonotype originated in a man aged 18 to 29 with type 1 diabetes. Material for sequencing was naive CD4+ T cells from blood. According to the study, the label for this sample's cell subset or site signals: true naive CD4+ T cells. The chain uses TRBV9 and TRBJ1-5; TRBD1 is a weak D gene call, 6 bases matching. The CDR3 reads CASSPWAGANQPQHF. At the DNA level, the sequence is TGTGCCAGCAGTCCGTGGGCAGGGGCGAATCAGCCCCAGCATTTT.